This TCR beta chain stems from a study of T cell changes during pregnancy in multiple sclerosis. Libraries were prepared by immunoSEQ multiplex PCR; TCRdb keeps only in-frame clonotypes and omits some of them. The sample lists 40,000 to 55,000 clones, 80% to 90% occurring once. Trimming took off 4 bases at V and 3 bases at J, with 12 bases between the two ends. The CDR3 has 14 amino acids. Germline lookup yields CDR1 SGHNT and CDR2 YYREEE (reference sequence). The sample was CD4+ T cells from peripheral blood mononuclear cells, taken after pregnancy. The receptor was derived from a female donor with multiple sclerosis, enrolled in a pregnancy study. J is TRBJ2-3 and V is TRBV5-4; D may be TRBD1 (7 bases). CDR3 residues: CASSAGTATDTQYF. The CDR3 DNA reads as TGTGCCAGCAGCGCGGGGACAGCAACAGATACGCAGTATTTT.